Listed here are 23 T cell receptor beta chains from one sample, sequenced in a study of control samples from healthy donors and cancer patients. Measured with immunoSEQ multiplex PCR; TCRdb has only the in-frame clones, and not every one. The data show approximately 50,000 clones, roughly 96% seen once. Sequenced input: blood. These receptors were taken from a man aged 25 to 45 in good health.

V gene TRBV15 combines with J gene TRBJ2-2, with a tentative D call TRBD1 (6 bases). CDR1 is LNHNV and CDR2 is YYDKDF in the germline V gene (reference sequence). CDR3 length: 14 amino acids. The V end lost 9 bases, the J end lost 1 base, and 12 bases lay between the germline ends. The CDR3: CATRDTQNTGELFF. The DNA of the CDR3 is TGTGCCACACGGGACACACAGAACACCGGGGAGCTGTTTTTT.

The chain couples TRBV6-5 to TRBJ2-2; 7 nucleotides align to TRBD2. Germline CDR1 MNHEY, CDR2 SVGAGI. The CDR3 runs to 15 residues. The V and J ends lost 4 bases and 6 bases, in that order; junction bases with no gene match: 8. CDR3 amino acids: CASSLRGRGAGELFF. The DNA of the CDR3 is TGTGCCAGCAGTTTAAGGGGCCGGGGGGCCGGGGAGCTGTTTTTT.

This chain links TRBV4-1 with TRBJ1-5; D is unresolved. V was clipped by 4 bases and J by 0 bases, with 10 bases between them. Germline loops: CDR1 MGHRA, CDR2 YSYEKL. The CDR3 covers 15 residues. CDR3: CASSPGRGSNQPQHF. CDR3 nucleotides: TGCGCCAGCAGCCCAGGACGGGGTAGCAATCAGCCCCAGCATTTT.

This chain uses TRBV5-1 with TRBJ1-5, with a weak D call TRBD1 (5 bases). This CDR3 has 14 residues. Germline loops: CDR1 SGHRS, CDR2 YFSETQ. V was cut by 0 bases and J by 6 bases, with 10 bases left in between. This chain's CDR3 is CASSLEGRGQPQHF. CDR3 sequence (DNA): TGCGCCAGCAGCTTGGAGGGGCGGGGTCAGCCCCAGCATTTT.

This chain joins TRBV15 and TRBJ1-1; no firm D call. Trimming took 8 bases from V and 2 from J, leaving 15 bases between them. This CDR3 has 14 amino acids. Germline V gene lookup returns CDR1 LNHNV and CDR2 YYDKDF (reference sequence). Written as DNA, the CDR3 is TGTGCCACCCGTCATGGAAGGTCCAACACTGAAGCTTTCTTT. Its translation is CATRHGRSNTEAFF.

This clone was counted once. The rearrangement uses TRBV6-5 and TRBJ1-6; D is unresolved. This CDR3 is built from 15 residues. Trimming stripped 7 bases from V and 9 bases from J, with 19 bases between. Germline CDR1 is MNHEY and CDR2 is SVGAGI. Written as DNA, the CDR3 is TGTGCCAGCACCCGGAACTCCGACATAACTTCACCCCTCCACTTT. It codes for CASTRNSDITSPLHF.

The rearrangement uses TRBV2 and TRBJ2-2; no clear D. V shed 8 bases and J shed 4 bases, with 11 bases lying between them. Per the germline V gene, CDR1 is SNHLY and CDR2 is FYNNEI. The CDR3 extends over 13 amino acids. The CDR3 spells CASLNLGTGELFF. CDR3 nucleotides: TGTGCCAGCCTAAATCTTGGCACCGGGGAGCTGTTTTTT.

The J gene is TRBJ1-4, the V gene TRBV5-1, with 8 bases identical to TRBD1. Germline V lookup: CDR1 SGHRS, CDR2 YFSETQ. This CDR3 contains 14 residues. Germline trimming cut 4 bases from V and 7 bases from J; bases unmatched to any gene: 6. CDR3 residues: CASSERTGSEKLFF. CDR3 in DNA: TGCGCCAGCAGCGAGCGGACAGGGAGTGAAAAACTGTTTTTT.

The chain is built from TRBV19 and TRBJ2-2, with D unclear. V lost 7 bases and J lost 1, with 7 bases in between. Looked up from germline, CDR1 is LNHDA and CDR2 is SQIVND (reference sequence). The CDR3 contains 13 residues. The CDR3: CASIHWNTGELFF. CDR3 nucleotides: TGTGCCAGTATCCACTGGAACACCGGGGAGCTGTTTTTT.

This chain joins TRBV27 and TRBJ2-7, with D possibly matching TRBD1 (6 bases). V gave up 5 bases and J gave up 0 bases, with 17 bases separating them. Looked up from germline, CDR1 is MNHEY and CDR2 is SMNVEV (reference sequence). The CDR3 extends over 16 amino acids. Here the CDR3 reads CASSPYRGGDSYEQYF. In DNA, the CDR3 is TGTGCCAGCAGTCCGTATCGAGGGGGAGACTCCTACGAGCAGTACTTC.

This rearrangement joins TRBV12-5 to TRBJ1-2, with D unresolved. Deletions cut 2 bases from V and 0 bases from J, with 13 bases between. The germline V gene has CDR1 LGHNT and CDR2 FRNRAP. The length of the CDR3 is 16 residues. In DNA, the CDR3 is TGTGCTAGTGGTTTGCCTCGTGCAGGAACTAACTATGGCTACACCTTC. The encoded protein is CASGLPRAGTNYGYTF.

The V call is TRBV20-1, the J call TRBJ2-3, with unresolved D. The CDR3 has 11 residues. Deletions cut 0 bases from V and 4 bases from J, with 2 bases between. Germline values: CDR1 DFQATT, CDR2 SNEGSKA (reference sequence). The CDR3 DNA reads as TGCAGTGCTAGAGATCCAGATACGCAGTATTTT. Encoded protein: CSARDPDTQYF.

This clone showed up just once. This chain joins TRBV7-9 and TRBJ2-7; 11 bases map to TRBD2. Germline lookup yields CDR1 SEHNR and CDR2 FQNEAQ (reference sequence). With V trimmed by 3 bases and J by 5 bases, 3 bases remained unmatched. The CDR3 contains 14 residues. CDR3 sequence reads: CASSFTSGSHEQYF. The CDR3 coding sequence is TGTGCCAGCAGCTTCACTAGCGGGAGCCACGAGCAGTACTTC. Drawing the rest from reference TRBV7-9 and TRBJ2-7, the complete variable domain is DTGVSQNPRHKITKRGQNVTFRCDPISEHNRLYWYRQTLGQGPEFLTYFQNEAQLEKSRLLSDRFSAERPKGSFSTLEIQRTEQGDSAMYLCASSFTSGSHEQYFGPGTRLTVT.

The chain couples TRBV4-1 to TRBJ2-1; a possible D gene is TRBD2 (6 bases). Trimming left V 2 bases short and J 9 bases short, with 14 bases between. This CDR3 has 14 amino acids. Germline assignment: CDR1 MGHRA and CDR2 YSYEKL. The CDR3 sequence: CASSQTLVGSEQFF. The CDR3 coding sequence is TGCGCCAGCAGCCAAACCCTGGTCGGGAGTGAGCAGTTCTTC.

V is TRBV3-1 (or the pseudogene TRBV3-2) and J is TRBJ1-1, with D hard to call. Trimming shortened V by 1 base and J by 4 bases, and 7 bases separated the two germline ends. This CDR3 is 13 amino acids long. CDR1 LGHDT and CDR2 YNNKEL come from the germline V gene (reference sequence). The CDR3 DNA sequence: TGTGCCAGCAGCCAAGCCGGGTTCACTGAAGCTTTCTTT. Translation gives CASSQAGFTEAFF.

The rearrangement links TRBV5-3 to TRBJ2-5, with TRBD1 matching over 12 bases. TRBV5-3 counts as an open reading frame of uncertain function. V was pared by 6 bases and J by 5 bases, with 5 bases of the junction left unmatched. This CDR3 contains 14 residues. For the CDR3, the DNA is TGTGCCAGAATCGGGACAGGGGGCGGGGAGACCCAGTACTTC. It is translated as CARIGTGGGETQYF.

This chain uses TRBV7-2 with TRBJ2-7, with TRBD2 matching over 7 bases. CDR3 size: 15 residues. Trimming took 3 bases from V and 7 from J; bases not matched to a gene: 12. Per germline, CDR1 SGHTA and CDR2 FQGNSA. The CDR3 sequence: CASSFSSGSFGEQYF. The CDR3 nucleotides are TGTGCCAGCAGCTTCTCTAGCGGATCCTTTGGTGAGCAGTACTTC.

The genes are TRBV9 and TRBJ2-1; D gene uncertain. The V end was cut by 0 bases, the J end by 4 bases, with 2 bases between. Germline assignment: CDR1 SGDLS and CDR2 YYNGEE. The CDR3 is 12 residues long. CDR3 protein: CASSVGYNEQFF. The CDR3 DNA sequence: TGTGCCAGCAGCGTAGGGTACAATGAGCAGTTCTTC.

The chain combines TRBV28 with TRBJ1-1, with D maybe TRBD1 (6 bases). The V end lost 2 bases, the J end lost 7 bases, and 8 bases lay between the germline ends. This CDR3 contains 12 residues. Looked up from germline, CDR1 is MDHEN and CDR2 is SYDVKM. The CDR3 coding sequence is TGTGCCAGCAGTTTAACAGGGTATGAAGCTTTCTTT. Its translation: CASSLTGYEAFF.

The gene calls are TRBV7-2 and TRBJ2-5; D not certain. The CDR3 runs to 14 residues. V was clipped by 1 base and J by 0 bases, with 6 bases between them. Germline V gene data show CDR1 as SGHTA and CDR2 as FQGNSA. The CDR3 reads CASSLGLYQETQYF. CDR3 in DNA: TGTGCCAGCAGCTTAGGACTCTACCAAGAGACCCAGTACTTC. The whole variable domain, remainder taken from reference TRBV7-2 and TRBJ2-5, is GAGVSQSPSNKVTEKGKDVELRCDPISGHTALYWYRQSLGQGLEFLIYFQGNSAPDKSGLPSDRFSAERTGGSVSTLTIQRTQQEDSAVYLCASSLGLYQETQYFGPGTRLLVL.

The sample holds a few counts of this clone. This chain connects TRBV5-5 to TRBJ2-5; 9 nucleotides agree with TRBD1. Losses at the gene ends were 4 bases for V and 5 bases for J; bases not matched to a gene: 6. This CDR3 is built from 14 residues. Looked up from germline, CDR1 is SGHKS and CDR2 is YYEKEE (reference sequence). CDR3 nucleotide sequence: TGTGCCAGCAGCGAACAGGGGGCGGGTGAGACCCAGTACTTC. Translated, it gives CASSEQGAGETQYF.

This chain joins TRBV19 and TRBJ2-5; no clear D. The DNA end is a closer match to TRBJ2-7, so the J assignment may be wrong. Germline V gene lookup returns CDR1 LNHDA and CDR2 SQIVND (reference sequence). CDR3 length: 14 residues. This CDR3 is CASSAHENSYEQYF. CDR3 nucleotide sequence: TGTGCCAGTTCTGCTCATGAAAACTCCTACGAGCAGTACTTC.

The V and J genes are TRBV29-1 and TRBJ1-1; no firm D call. V was clipped by 4 bases and J by 2 bases, with 11 bases between them. Germline V gene data show CDR1 as SQVTM and CDR2 as ANQGSEA. The CDR3 has 13 residues. The CDR3 loop reads CSVGPRGNTEAFF. The DNA of the CDR3 is TGCAGCGTTGGTCCTCGAGGCAACACTGAAGCTTTCTTT.